This T cell receptor (beta chain) was obtained from a study of a mutant IDH1 vaccine in newly diagnosed glioma. About the research overall: Antecedent treatment encompassed radiotherapy, temozolomide, or their combination; the majority received both. Broader study findings: Induction of immune responses by the vaccine occurred in about 95% of patients.

This CDR3 has 13 residues. The germline CDR1 and CDR2 sequences are WNHNN and SYGVQD (reference sequence). V was trimmed by 0 bases and J by 3 bases, leaving 4 bases between them. Repertoires were generated with immunoSEQ multiplex PCR, while TCRdb's copy carries only in-frame clones and drops some. The table shows roughly 35,000 clones, with 88% occurring only once. Turning to this clone: Its specificity is not known.

Regarding time point: baseline, week 1 (first vaccination visit). Described treatment: pre-vaccination baseline after standard-of-care therapy. Those who donated had recent WHO grade 3 or 4 IDH1-mutant, ATRX-lost astrocytomas. The sample consisted of PBMCs, taken from a glioma patient treated with radiotherapy, temozolomide or both. The clonotype was recovered from a woman in her thirties or forties with glioma. The chain recombines TRBV10-1 with TRBJ2-3; D ambiguous. This CDR3 is CASSESRTDTQYF. CDR3 DNA sequence: TGCGCCAGCAGTGAGTCCCGGACAGATACGCAGTATTTT.